This entry describes one T cell receptor beta chain. Its antigen is still unknown. The data stem from a study of cytomegalovirus exposure and HLA in healthy donors. General observations from the study: When analyzed later, a missense DCLRE1C variant was found to be linked to TCR beta V- and J-gene trimming.

This CDR3 has 14 residues. Germline CDR1 reads SGHKS; CDR2 reads YYEKEE (reference sequence). V lost 4 bases, J lost 2 bases, and 3 bases stayed unmatched. The study ran its PCR with 60 Vbeta and 13 Jbeta primers. Repertoires were generated with immunoSEQ multiplex PCR, while TCRdb's copy carries only in-frame clones and drops some. This sample has about 130,000 clones, with over 65% found just once. Sequencing was performed on PBMCs. This TCR was sampled from a man between 18 and 35 years old in good health and CMV-seropositive. The chain employs TRBV5-5 and TRBJ1-5; 7 bases match TRBD1. This chain's CDR3 is CASSPTGGNQPQHF. The CDR3 nucleotides read TGTGCCAGCAGCCCTACAGGGGGCAATCAGCCCCAGCATTTT.